A single sample gave rise to the 18 T cell receptor beta chains below, sequenced in a study of spatial heterogeneity in lung cancer (dated by TCRdb to the late 2010s). Interpreted using the paper, the time point label stands for: sample taken at primary tumor resection. For TCR sequencing, whole RNA was extracted from tumor and nontumor lung tissue, or from cryopreserved PBMC samples, and no cell sorting was done. The library was built by means of 5' RACE. Sequencing was performed on a NextSeq 500. TCRdb trimmed public reads at Q25 via fastp, called clones via MiXCR and kept in-frame beta chains. Each entry is one CDR3 protein sequence, shown with its most common DNA and genes. This sample has around 87,000 distinct CDR3 sequences in its table, and over 9.5% of those were observed once. The ten most abundant clones make up roughly 41% of the sample. The sequencing used PBMCs, collected at surgery. The receptors come from a male donor with early-stage non-small cell lung cancer.

The CDR3 nucleotides read TGTGCCAGCAGCATTAGCGTGCCCTACAATGAGCAGTTCTTC. It encodes CASSISVPYNEQFF. The chain employs TRBV13 and TRBJ2-1, with D possibly matching TRBD2 (5 bases). The V end was cut by 5 bases, the J end by 2 bases, with 10 bases between. CDR1 and CDR2 from the germline V gene are PRHDT and FYEKMQ (reference sequence). This CDR3 is 14 amino acids long.

The CDR3 sequence: CASSGIAGGPETQYF. The CDR3 nucleotides are TGTGCCAGCAGCGGAATAGCGGGAGGGCCGGAGACCCAGTACTTC. The rearrangement joins TRBV9 to TRBJ2-5, with TRBD2 matching 11 bases. The V gene's germline CDR1 is SGDLS and CDR2 YYNGEE. Unmatched junction bases numbered 6, after V lost 3 bases and J lost 5 bases. The CDR3 length is 15 residues.

The chain uses TRBV3-2 and TRBJ2-4; the table gives TRBD2 as D, unverified against the DNA. TRBV3-2 is termed a pseudogene. The CDR3 is made up of 16 amino acids. CDR3 loop: CASSQKMGRAKNIQYF. The CDR3 DNA is TGTGCCAGCAGCCAAAAAATGGGGAGAGCCAAAAACATTCAGTACTTC.

The V call is TRBV7-9, the J call TRBJ1-1; a possible D gene is TRBD1 (5 bases). Looked up from germline, CDR1 is SEHNR and CDR2 is FQNEAQ (reference sequence). V gave up 1 base and J gave up 5 bases, with 8 bases separating them. This CDR3 is built from 13 residues. The CDR3 sequence is CASSLEGKTEAFF. The CDR3 DNA is TGTGCCAGCAGCTTAGAGGGGAAGACTGAAGCTTTCTTT. The variable domain in full, with the rest retrieved from reference TRBV7-9 and TRBJ1-1, is DTGVSQNPRHKITKRGQNVTFRCDPISEHNRLYWYRQTLGQGPEFLTYFQNEAQLEKSRLLSDRFSAERPKGSFSTLEIQRTEQGDSAMYLCASSLEGKTEAFFGQGTRLTVV.

The J gene is TRBJ1-4, the V gene TRBV14; D gene ambiguous. Trimming pared 6 bases from V and 3 bases from J, leaving 11 bases between. Germline V gene sequence: CDR1 SGHDN, CDR2 FVKESK. This CDR3 region has 14 residues. The chain's CDR3 is CASRAEVSNEKLFF. The CDR3 nucleotides read TGTGCCAGCAGGGCGGAGGTCTCTAATGAAAAACTGTTTTTT.

The gene calls are TRBV10-3 and TRBJ2-3; no clear D gene. Trimming removed 7 bases at V and 0 bases at J, with 5 bases between. The length of the CDR3 is 12 residues. Germline-derived CDR1 and CDR2 are ENHRY and SYGVKD. CDR3 in amino acids: CAIKSSTDTQYF. As DNA, the CDR3 is TGTGCCATCAAATCTAGCACAGATACGCAGTATTTT.

This clonotype has just a few counts. The chain carries TRBV28 and TRBJ1-1; D ambiguous. Germline assignment: CDR1 MDHEN and CDR2 SYDVKM. This CDR3 spans 11 amino acids. The V gene lost 6 bases and the J gene lost 1 base, with 3 bases spanning the gap. The CDR3 reads CASRANTEAFF. For the CDR3, the DNA is TGTGCCAGCAGGGCGAACACTGAAGCTTTCTTT.

The chain links TRBV7-2 to TRBJ1-3, with a possible D match to TRBD1 (6 bases). The germline CDR1 and CDR2 sequences are SGHTA and FQGNSA. The CDR3 is made up of 14 amino acids. The V gene lost 7 bases and the J gene lost 9 bases, with 19 bases spanning the gap. CDR3 loop: CASTRGPSTGTIYF. Here the CDR3 DNA reads TGTGCCAGCACCCGGGGGCCGTCCACCGGCACCATATATTTT.

This clonotype was seen only a few times. The rearrangement links TRBV29-1 to TRBJ2-7, with 12 bases matching TRBD2. Trimming cost V 4 bases and J 2 bases; bases outside gene matches: 15. The CDR3 consists of 18 residues. The V gene's germline CDR1 is SQVTM and CDR2 ANQGSEA. The CDR3 nucleotides are TGCAGCGTTGTACTTAGACTAGCGGGAGTTGAAAGTGCCTACGAGCAGTACTTC. It codes for CSVVLRLAGVESAYEQYF.

This clonotype turned up a few times. The CDR3 nucleotides are TGTGCCAGCAGGTCGACAGGGGAGACCCAGTACTTC. Translating gives CASRSTGETQYF. The gene calls are TRBV28 and TRBJ2-5; TRBD1 agrees at 7 bases. The V and J ends lost 6 bases and 5 bases, in that order; junction bases with no gene match: 3. The CDR3 totals 12 residues. Germline-derived CDR1 and CDR2 are MDHEN and SYDVKM.

The chain uses TRBV18 and TRBJ2-5, with unresolved D. CDR1 is KGHSH, CDR2 LQKENI, per germline. V dropped 2 bases and J dropped 5 bases, with 12 bases sitting between them. This CDR3 contains 14 residues. CDR3 loop: CASSPNRIVETQYF. The CDR3 bases are TGTGCCAGCTCACCAAATCGTATTGTTGAGACCCAGTACTTC.

The chain combines TRBV28 with TRBJ2-3, with 9 bases matching TRBD2. Germline V gene lookup returns CDR1 MDHEN and CDR2 SYDVKM. With 5 bases clipped from V and 2 bases from J, the junction kept 5 bases outside the gene matches. The CDR3 consists of 15 residues. The CDR3 is CASSPPSGATDTQYF. In DNA form, the CDR3 reads TGTGCCAGCAGTCCTCCTAGCGGGGCCACAGATACGCAGTATTTT.

This clonotype was seen a few times. This rearrangement joins TRBV12-3 or TRBV12-4 to TRBJ2-4; 7 bases fit TRBD1. The CDR3 totals 17 residues. J was trimmed by 0 bases and V by 7 bases; bases with no gene match: 12. CDR3 protein: CASNWEGQALAKNIQYF. The CDR3 DNA reads as TGTGCCAGCAATTGGGAAGGACAGGCGTTAGCCAAAAACATTCAGTACTTC.

This clonotype was picked up a small number of times. J is TRBJ2-6 and V is TRBV4-3; possibly TRBD2 for D (7 bases). The CDR3 has 17 amino acids. Per the germline V gene, CDR1 is LGHNA and CDR2 is YSLEER. V dropped 0 bases and J dropped 2 bases, with 11 bases sitting between them. The DNA for the CDR3 is TGCGCCAGCAGCCAAGATTCGGGGGGCGCTGGGGCCAACGTCCTGACTTTC. It specifies CASSQDSGGAGANVLTF.

The table lists this clonotype with a few counts. The CDR3 coding sequence is TGCGCCAGCAGCCCGAGGATAGCGGGAGCCCCCGGGGAGCTGTTTTTT. Translation gives CASSPRIAGAPGELFF. V gene TRBV4-3 combines with J gene TRBJ2-2; 9 nucleotides align to TRBD2. Looked up from germline, CDR1 is LGHNA and CDR2 is YSLEER. Trimming cost V 4 bases and J 6 bases; bases outside gene matches: 9. The CDR3 has 16 amino acids.

This sequence joins TRBV2 and TRBJ2-1; D is possibly TRBD1 (5 bases). V was clipped by 6 bases and J by 0 bases, with 15 bases between them. The CDR3 runs to 16 residues. Germline values: CDR1 SNHLY, CDR2 FYNNEI. The CDR3 sequence: CASRKGHESSYNEQFF. Here the CDR3 DNA reads TGTGCCAGCAGAAAGGGGCACGAGAGCTCCTACAATGAGCAGTTCTTC.

V gene TRBV11-1 combines with J gene TRBJ2-2, with D perhaps TRBD1 (6 bases). The length of the CDR3 is 16 residues. V was cut by 4 bases and J by 6 bases, with 18 bases left in between. Germline values: CDR1 SGHAT, CDR2 FQDESV (reference sequence). CDR3: CASSSKTGKRSGELFF. CDR3 DNA sequence: TGTGCCAGCAGCTCTAAAACAGGGAAGAGGTCCGGGGAGCTGTTTTTT.

The CDR3 here is CATTGTHQYEQYF. The DNA for the CDR3 is TGTGCCACCACCGGGACACATCAGTACGAGCAGTACTTC. The chain joins TRBV10-3 to TRBJ2-7; D is perhaps TRBD1 (6 bases). The CDR3 length is 13 residues. The V and J ends lost 10 bases and 4 bases respectively, with 17 bases between them. Germline V gene data show CDR1 as ENHRY and CDR2 as SYGVKD.